This T cell receptor (beta chain) was found in a study of cytomegalovirus exposure and HLA in healthy donors. Amplification used 60 Vbeta primers and 13 Jbeta primers. The repertoire was sequenced with immunoSEQ multiplex PCR; TCRdb's copy has only in-frame clones and lacks some. This table holds 70,000 to 85,000 clones. The receptor was isolated from a female donor in good health and CMV-seropositive. Sample: PBMCs.

CDR3 sequence: CASSFRTSGNTGELFF. For the CDR3, the DNA is TGTGCCAGCAGCTTTCGGACTAGCGGAAACACCGGGGAGCTGTTTTTT. V and J are TRBV13 and TRBJ2-2, with 10 bases matching TRBD2. Germline V lookup: CDR1 PRHDT, CDR2 FYEKMQ (reference sequence). The CDR3 consists of 16 residues. V lost 3 bases, J lost 2 bases, and 3 bases stayed unmatched.